The clone carrying this TCR beta chain has only a few counts. What it binds is not known. CDR1 is SGHRS, CDR2 YFSETQ, per germline. The CDR3 is 15 amino acids. Trimming at V came to 0 bases and at J to 5 bases, leaving 4 bases not matched to a gene. This sample stems from a study of T cell responses to AZD1222 COVID-19 vaccine. Study in general: Researchers grouped second doses given at about 4 or about 12 weeks into one pool. Study-level findings and limits: At 160-218 and 743-854, vaccine-associated CD4 TCRs were dominant, and they spanned spike. Two AZD1222 doses significantly raised spike-specific TCR breadth and depth over controls.

TCRdb's table, derived via immunoSEQ multiplex PCR, lists solely in-frame clones and lacks some. The sample yields about 140,000 clones, 92% seen once. The gene calls are TRBV5-1 and TRBJ1-4; 7 bases line up with TRBD1. This receptor was identified in an adult in good health. The sequences come from peripheral blood, collected on day 0 of AZD1222 vaccination. CDR3 nucleotides: TGCGCCAGCAGCTTGGAAGGGGGCGCAAATGAAAAACTGTTTTTT. It encodes CASSLEGGANEKLFF.